This T cell receptor beta chain emerged from a study of glioma-infiltrating T cells after dendritic cell vaccination. From germline, CDR1 is MNHEY and CDR2 SVGAGI. The CDR3 is 15 residues long. V lost 6 bases to trimming and J lost 7 bases; unmatched junction nucleotides: 8. Produced via immunoSEQ multiplex PCR; TCRdb's table is partial and in-frame only. The profile shows 90,000 to 110,000 clones, 90% of them singletons. Time point indicated: after dendritic cell vaccination, including at tumor progression/relapse. The origin of this receptor is a human donor with glioblastoma. The specimen was blood, collected after dendritic cell vaccination. The chain carries TRBV6-5 and TRBJ2-1; TRBD2 aligns across 11 bases. CDR3 in amino acids: CASSLTSGRGNEQFF. CDR3 coding DNA: TGTGCCAGCAGCCTAACTAGCGGGAGAGGAAATGAGCAGTTCTTC.